This T cell receptor beta chain is from a study of blood T cell repertoires in COVID-19. Study information: In each case, the material was cDNA or gDNA derived from T cells, B-cell-depleted T cells, or PBMCs.

CDR3 length: 16 amino acids. With V trimmed by 5 bases and J by 5 bases, 12 bases remained unmatched. The germline gives CDR1 SEHNR, CDR2 FQNEAQ (reference sequence). The data were produced by immunoSEQ multiplex PCR, yet TCRdb's version contains in-frame clones alone and is incomplete. This sample has 70,000 to 85,000 clones, with about nine tenths found just once. Sequencing used peripheral blood. This sequence was found in a woman between 45 and 65 years old with active or convalescent COVID-19. The chain combines TRBV7-9 with TRBJ2-1; 7 positions agree with TRBD2. The CDR3, as DNA: TGTGCCAGCAGCCCCCGTGGGGGGGATTATAACAATGAGCAGTTCTTC. This codes for CASSPRGGDYNNEQFF.